The text below deals with one T cell receptor beta chain. TCRdb's copy holds only in-frame clones and misses some; the assay was immunoSEQ multiplex PCR. The sample lists about 370,000 clones, approximately 87% occurring once. This record belongs to a study of blood T cell repertoires in COVID-19. The CDR3 runs to 15 residues. Trimming cost V 0 bases and J 4 bases, with 9 bases left between them. Germline values: CDR1 LNHDA, CDR2 SQIVND (reference sequence). The TCR originated in a woman under 40 with COVID-19, enrolled during active disease. Sample: peripheral blood. This chain links TRBV19 with TRBJ1-4; D unclear. This CDR3 is CASSIDLHINEKLFF. DNA for the CDR3: TGTGCCAGTAGTATAGATCTGCACATTAATGAAAAACTGTTTTTT.